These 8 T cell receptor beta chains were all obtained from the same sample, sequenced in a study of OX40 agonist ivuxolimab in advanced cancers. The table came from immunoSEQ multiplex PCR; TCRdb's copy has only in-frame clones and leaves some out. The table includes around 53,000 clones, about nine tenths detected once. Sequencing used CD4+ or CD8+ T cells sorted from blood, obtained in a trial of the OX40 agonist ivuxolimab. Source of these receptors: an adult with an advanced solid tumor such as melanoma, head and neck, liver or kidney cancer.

The CDR3 DNA is TGTGCCACCAGTTTCGGAATAAGCACAGATACGCAGTATTTT. Encoded protein: CATSFGISTDTQYF. J is TRBJ2-3 and V is TRBV15; D remains ambiguous. Germline CDR1 reads LNHNV; CDR2 reads YYDKDF (reference sequence). This CDR3 comprises 14 residues. With 6 bases removed from V and 0 bases from J, the gap between germline ends came to 10 bases.

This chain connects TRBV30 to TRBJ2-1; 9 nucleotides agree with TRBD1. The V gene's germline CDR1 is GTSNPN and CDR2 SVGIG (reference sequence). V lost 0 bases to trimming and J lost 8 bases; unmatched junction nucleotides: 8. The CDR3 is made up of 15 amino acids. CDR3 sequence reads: CAWSVGTGSSDEQFF. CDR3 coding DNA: TGTGCCTGGAGTGTAGGGACAGGGAGCAGCGATGAGCAGTTCTTC. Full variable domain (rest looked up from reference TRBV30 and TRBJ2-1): SQTIHQWPATLVQPVGSPLSLECTVEGTSNPNLYWYRQAAGRGLQLLFYSVGIGQISSEVPQNLSASRPQDRQFILSSKKLLLSDSGFYLCAWSVGTGSSDEQFFGPGTRLTVL.

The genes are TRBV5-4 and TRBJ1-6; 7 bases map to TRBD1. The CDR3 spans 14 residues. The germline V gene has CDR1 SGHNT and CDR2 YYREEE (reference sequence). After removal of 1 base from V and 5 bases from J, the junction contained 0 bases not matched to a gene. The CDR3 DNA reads TGTGCCAGCAGCTTGACAGGGGATAATTCACCCCTCCACTTT. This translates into CASSLTGDNSPLHF.

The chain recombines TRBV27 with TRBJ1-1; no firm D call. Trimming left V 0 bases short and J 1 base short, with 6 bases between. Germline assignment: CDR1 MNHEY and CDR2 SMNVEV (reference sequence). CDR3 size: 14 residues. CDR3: CASSLSGPNTEAFF. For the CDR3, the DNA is TGTGCCAGCAGTTTATCCGGACCGAACACTGAAGCTTTCTTT.

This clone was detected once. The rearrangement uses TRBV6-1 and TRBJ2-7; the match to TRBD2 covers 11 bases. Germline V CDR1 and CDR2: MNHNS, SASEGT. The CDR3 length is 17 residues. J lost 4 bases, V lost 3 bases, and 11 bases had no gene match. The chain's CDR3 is CASSDKISGRAGYEQYF. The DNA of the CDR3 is TGTGCCAGCAGTGATAAAATTAGCGGGAGGGCCGGGTACGAGCAGTACTTC.

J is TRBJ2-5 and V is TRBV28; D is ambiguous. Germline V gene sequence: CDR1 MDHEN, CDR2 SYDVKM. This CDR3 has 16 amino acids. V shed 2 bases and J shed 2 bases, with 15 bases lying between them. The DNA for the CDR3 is TGTGCCAGCAGTTTACTTGGCGGTTCCTTACAAGAGACCCAGTACTTC. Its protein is CASSLLGGSLQETQYF. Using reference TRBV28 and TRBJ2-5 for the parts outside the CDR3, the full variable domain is DVKVTQSSRYLVKRTGEKVFLECVQDMDHENMFWYRQDPGLGLRLIYFSYDVKMKEKGDIPEGYSVSREKKERFSLILESASTNQTSMYLCASSLLGGSLQETQYFGPGTRLLVL.

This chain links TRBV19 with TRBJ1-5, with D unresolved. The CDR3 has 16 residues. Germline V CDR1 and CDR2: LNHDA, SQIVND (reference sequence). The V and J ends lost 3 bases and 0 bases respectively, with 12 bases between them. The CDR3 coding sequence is TGTGCCAGTAGTATCATCCGGATTAATAGCAATCAGCCCCAGCATTTT. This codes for CASSIIRINSNQPQHF.

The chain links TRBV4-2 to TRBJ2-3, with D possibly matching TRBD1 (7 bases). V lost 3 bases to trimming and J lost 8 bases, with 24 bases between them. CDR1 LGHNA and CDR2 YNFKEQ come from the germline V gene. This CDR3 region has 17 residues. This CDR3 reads CASSHPQGGGPATTQYF. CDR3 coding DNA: TGTGCCAGCAGCCACCCCCAGGGGGGAGGCCCGGCCACTACGCAGTATTTT.